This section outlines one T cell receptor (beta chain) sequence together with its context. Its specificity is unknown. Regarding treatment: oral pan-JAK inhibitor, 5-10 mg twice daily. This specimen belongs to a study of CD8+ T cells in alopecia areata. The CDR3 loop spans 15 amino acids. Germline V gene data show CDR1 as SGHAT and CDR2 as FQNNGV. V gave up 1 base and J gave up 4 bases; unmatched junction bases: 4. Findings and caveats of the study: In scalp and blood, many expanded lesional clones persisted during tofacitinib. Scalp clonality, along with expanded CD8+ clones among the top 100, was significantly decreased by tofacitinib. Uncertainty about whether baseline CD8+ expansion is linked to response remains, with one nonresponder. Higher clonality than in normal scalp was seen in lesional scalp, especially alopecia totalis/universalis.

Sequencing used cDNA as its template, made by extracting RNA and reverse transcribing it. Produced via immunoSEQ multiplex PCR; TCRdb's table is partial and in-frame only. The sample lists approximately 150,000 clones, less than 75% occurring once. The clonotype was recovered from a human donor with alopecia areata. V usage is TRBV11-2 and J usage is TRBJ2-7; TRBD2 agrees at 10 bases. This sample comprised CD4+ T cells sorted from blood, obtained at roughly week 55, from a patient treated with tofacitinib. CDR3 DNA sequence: TGTGCCAGCAGCTTAGGCACTAGCGGGGTATACGAGCAGTACTTC. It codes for CASSLGTSGVYEQYF.